This T cell receptor beta chain was sequenced for a study of T cell responses to AZD1222 COVID-19 vaccine. Germline values: CDR1 SEHNR, CDR2 FQNEAQ (reference sequence). CDR3 length: 19 residues. The V and J ends lost 0 bases and 0 bases respectively, with 19 bases between them. Study conclusions and caveats: Nearly half of unique spike-specific TCRs reportedly avoided B.1.351 and B.1.1.7 mutated regions. Clonal diversity may have been underestimated, and the donors were mostly white British, with more females than males. Baseline seropositivity occurred in only six or seven AZD1222 recipients.

TCRdb's copy holds only in-frame clones and misses some; the assay was immunoSEQ multiplex PCR. Of under 85,000 clones in the sample, 87% were seen once. This clone was observed a single time. Its antigen is currently unknown. This specimen was peripheral blood, taken on day 0 of AZD1222 vaccination. This sequence was found in an adult in good health. V gene TRBV7-9 combines with J gene TRBJ2-3; D may correspond to TRBD1 or TRBD2 (6 bases each). The CDR3 loop is CASSLALGGGAVSTDTQYF. CDR3 bases: TGTGCCAGCAGCTTAGCCCTTGGAGGGGGTGCCGTTAGCACAGATACGCAGTATTTT.